This T cell receptor (beta chain) appears in the sequencing data of a study of shared clonotypes between healthy human individuals. Study conclusions and caveats: Limitation of the genetic and exposure-history diversity represented came from the few donors.

About this clone: Its cognate antigen is unknown.

The CDR3 sequence is 17 residues long. V was trimmed by 5 bases and J by 6 bases, leaving 23 bases between them. Germline CDR1 SGHVS, CDR2 FNYEAQ. The sequenced material, unsorted PBMC DNA, was run on ten immunoSEQ deep assay plates. In the original analysis: ImmunoSEQ gave junction-only sequences without quality scores, so filtering differed. Here immunoSEQ multiplex PCR was the method, and the copy in TCRdb shows in-frame clones only, minus some. The V and J calls and the clone size are those of that table, but D and trimming were determined from the DNA. The profile shows approximately 480,000 clones, over 60% of them singletons. Some 100 million PBMCs per unsorted sample were used for genomic DNA.

Sequencing used PBMCs. This chain links TRBV7-6 with TRBJ1-5; no clear D gene. The TCR comes from a woman between 35 and 50 years old in good health. Some clones in this sample may be carry-over from other donors' samples. CDR3 amino acids: CASSPIETPARVQPQHF. The CDR3 coding sequence is TGTGCCAGCAGCCCCATAGAAACCCCCGCGCGGGTTCAGCCCCAGCATTTT.